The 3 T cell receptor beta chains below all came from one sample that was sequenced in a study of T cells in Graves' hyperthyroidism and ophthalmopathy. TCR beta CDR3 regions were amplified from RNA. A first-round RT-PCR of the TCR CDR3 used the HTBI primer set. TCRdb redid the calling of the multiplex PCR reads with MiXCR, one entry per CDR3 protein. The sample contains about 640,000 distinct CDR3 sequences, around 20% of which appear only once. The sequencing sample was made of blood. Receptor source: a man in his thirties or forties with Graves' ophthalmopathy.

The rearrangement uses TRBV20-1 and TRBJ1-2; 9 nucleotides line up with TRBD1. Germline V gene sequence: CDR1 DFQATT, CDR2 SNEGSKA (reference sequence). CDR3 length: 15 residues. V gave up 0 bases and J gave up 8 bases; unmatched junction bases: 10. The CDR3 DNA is TGCAGTGCTAGAGAACCGGGACAGGGACAGAAGGGCTACACCTTC. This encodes CSAREPGQGQKGYTF.

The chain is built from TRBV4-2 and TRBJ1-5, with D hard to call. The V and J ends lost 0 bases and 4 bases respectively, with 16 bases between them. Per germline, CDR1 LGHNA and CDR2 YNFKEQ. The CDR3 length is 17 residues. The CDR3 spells CASSQDVPSPINQPQHF. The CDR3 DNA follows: TGTGCCAGCAGCCAAGATGTACCCAGCCCAATAAATCAGCCCCAGCATTTT.

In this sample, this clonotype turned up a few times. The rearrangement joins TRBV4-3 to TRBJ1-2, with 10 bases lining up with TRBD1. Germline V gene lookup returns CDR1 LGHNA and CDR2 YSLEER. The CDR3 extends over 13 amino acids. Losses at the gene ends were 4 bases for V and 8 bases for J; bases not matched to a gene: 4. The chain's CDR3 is CASSRGQGEGYTF. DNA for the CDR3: TGCGCCAGCAGCCGAGGACAGGGGGAAGGCTACACCTTC.